These T cell receptor beta chains were read from a single sample in a study of blood T cell repertoires in COVID-19. Using immunoSEQ multiplex PCR, the repertoire was profiled, and TCRdb retains in-frame clones only, with some absent. Of more than 95,000 clones in the sample, about 80% were seen once. The sequenced material came from peripheral blood. Receptors originate from a man aged 60 to 75 with acute or convalescent COVID-19. The CDR3 runs from the conserved cysteine through the conserved F or W. The D gene is left open where the match is weak. A row's size may be missing; if present it is once, few, many or a size class.

d_gene	v_gene	abundance	j_gene	CDR3aa	CDR3nt
NA	TRBV10-1	NA	TRBJ1-1	CASSPDLDTEAFF	TGCGCCAGCAGTCCCGACCTAGACACTGAAGCTTTCTTT
TRBD2	TRBV3-1/TRBV3-2	NA	TRBJ2-2	CASSQDSGRPSAGELFF	TGTGCCAGCAGCCAAGATAGCGGGAGGCCGAGCGCCGGGGAGCTGTTTTTT
TRBD2	TRBV7-3	NA	TRBJ2-3	CASSPGTSADTQYF	TGTGCCAGCAGCCCAGGGACTAGCGCAGATACGCAGTATTTT
NA	TRBV6-5	NA	TRBJ2-5	CASSTIAQETQYF	TGTGCCAGCAGTACCATAGCGCAAGAGACCCAGTACTTC
NA	TRBV7-9	NA	TRBJ2-7	CASSLLGRGTEQYF	TGTGCCAGCAGCTTACTCGGCAGGGGCACCGAGCAGTACTTC
TRBD2	TRBV10-3	once	TRBJ2-7	CAISAGLAGGPGRYEQYF	TGTGCCATCAGTGCGGGACTAGCGGGAGGGCCAGGAAGGTACGAGCAGTACTTC
TRBD1	TRBV28	NA	TRBJ1-5	CASTEGTGDQPQHF	TGTGCCAGCACCGAAGGGACAGGGGATCAGCCCCAGCATTTT
NA	TRBV6-5	NA	TRBJ2-7	CASSLTGAYEQYF	TGTGCCAGCAGTTTGACAGGAGCCTACGAGCAGTACTTC
TRBD1	TRBV5-1	NA	TRBJ1-5	CASSLWTGVDQPQHF	TGCGCCAGCAGCTTGTGGACAGGGGTAGATCAGCCCCAGCATTTT
TRBD2	TRBV19	NA	TRBJ2-5	CASSSGPGLAGVGTQYF	TGTGCCAGTAGTTCAGGGCCGGGACTAGCGGGGGTAGGGACCCAGTACTTC
TRBD1	TRBV18	NA	TRBJ1-1	CASSPYLAGQATEAFF	TGTGCCAGCTCACCCTACCTAGCCGGACAGGCCACTGAAGCTTTCTTT
TRBD2	TRBV6-5	NA	TRBJ2-7	CASSLLAGGSYEQYF	TGTGCCAGCAGCCTTCTAGCGGGAGGGTCCTACGAGCAGTACTTC
TRBD2	TRBV2	NA	TRBJ2-2	CASRGTSGLGTGELFF	TGTGCCAGCAGAGGGACTAGCGGGCTGGGCACCGGGGAGCTGTTTTTT